Listed below are T cell receptor beta chains from one sample, sequenced in a study of T cell responses to AZD1222 COVID-19 vaccine. Assay used: immunoSEQ multiplex PCR; TCRdb lists only in-frame clones, some missing. The repertoire has roughly 100,000 clones, roughly nine tenths of them found once; the top ten carry 40% to 55%. The sample here was peripheral blood, taken 28 days after the second AZD1222 dose. These TCRs come from an adult who received the AZD1222 COVID-19 vaccine. Both conserved end residues are part of each CDR3. Fields, in order: D gene, clone size, J gene, V gene, CDR3 protein, CDR3 DNA. A D gene is named only where the DNA matches it firmly. Rows may omit the clone size; those that give it use once, few, many or a size class.

D: .; size: .; J: TRBJ2-2; V: TRBV7-2; CDR3: CASSLLMAGELFF; DNA: TGTGCCAGCAGCTTATTGATGGCCGGGGAGCTGTTTTTT
D: .; size: .; J: TRBJ1-4; V: TRBV5-1; CDR3: CASSLIANNEKLFF; DNA: TGCGCCAGCAGCTTAATAGCCAATAATGAAAAACTGTTTTTT
D: TRBD1; size: .; J: TRBJ1-6; V: TRBV11-2; CDR3: CAVQQGYGSPLHF; DNA: TGTGCCGTCCAACAGGGGTATGGATCACCCCTCCACTTT
D: .; size: .; J: TRBJ2-1; V: TRBV6-1; CDR3: CASSDMTRIEQFF; DNA: TGTGCCAGCAGTGACATGACTCGGATTGAGCAGTTCTTC
D: .; size: .; J: TRBJ1-2; V: TRBV4-3; CDR3: CASSQEGGAHGYTF; DNA: TGCGCCAGCAGCCAAGAAGGAGGCGCTCATGGCTACACCTTC
D: .; size: .; J: TRBJ2-7; V: TRBV18; CDR3: CASSPGGLSSYEQYF; DNA: TGTGCCAGCTCACCTGGCGGCCTTTCCTCCTACGAGCAGTACTTC
D: .; size: .; J: TRBJ1-4; V: TRBV28; CDR3: CASSSGEGGNEKLFF; DNA: TGTGCCAGCAGTTCCGGCGAGGGGGGAAATGAAAAACTGTTTTTT
D: .; size: .; J: TRBJ2-5; V: TRBV5-1; CDR3: CASSLGYRTDQETQYF; DNA: TGCGCCAGCAGCTTGGGTTATCGGACAGACCAAGAGACCCAGTACTTC
D: .; size: once; J: TRBJ1-1; V: TRBV28; CDR3: CASRGGAGEGAFF; DNA: TGTGCCAGCAGGGGCGGGGCAGGGGAAGGGGCTTTCTTT
D: .; size: once; J: TRBJ1-4; V: TRBV30; CDR3: CAWSVVGSGEKLFF; DNA: TGTGCCTGGAGTGTGGTAGGTTCCGGTGAAAAACTGTTTTTT
D: TRBD1; size: .; J: TRBJ1-6; V: TRBV5-6; CDR3: CASSAGTAGNYNSPLHF; DNA: TGTGCCAGCAGCGCGGGGACAGCAGGAAACTATAATTCACCCCTCCACTTT
D: TRBD1; size: .; J: TRBJ1-1; V: TRBV5-1; CDR3: CASRMTGTTEAFF; DNA: TGCGCCAGCAGAATGACAGGGACCACTGAAGCTTTCTTT
D: TRBD1; size: .; J: TRBJ1-2; V: TRBV3-1/TRBV3-2; CDR3: CASSLSTAGGRNYGYTF; DNA: TGTGCCAGCAGCCTCAGCACTGCAGGGGGTCGTAACTATGGCTACACCTTC
D: .; size: .; J: TRBJ2-3; V: TRBV9; CDR3: CASSPPRGKLAQHTDTQYF; DNA: TGTGCCAGCAGCCCTCCTAGGGGGAAACTAGCGCAACACACAGATACGCAGTATTTT
D: TRBD1; size: .; J: TRBJ2-2; V: TRBV11-3; CDR3: CASRFRTGAYTGELFF; DNA: TGTGCCAGCCGATTTCGGACAGGAGCATACACCGGGGAGCTGTTTTTT
D: .; size: few; J: TRBJ2-2; V: TRBV4-1; CDR3: CASSQDYDGVYTGELFF; DNA: TGCGCCAGCAGCCAAGACTATGACGGCGTTTACACCGGGGAGCTGTTTTTT
D: .; size: .; J: TRBJ2-7; V: TRBV6-4; CDR3: CASSDSIGNEQYF; DNA: TGTGCCAGCAGTGACTCGATAGGGAACGAGCAGTACTTC
D: .; size: .; J: TRBJ1-5; V: TRBV30; CDR3: CAWSVDVSGNQPQHF; DNA: TGTGCCTGGAGTGTTGATGTATCTGGGAATCAGCCCCAGCATTTT
D: TRBD2; size: once; J: TRBJ2-7; V: TRBV19; CDR3: CASSLRAGGRNEQYF; DNA: TGTGCCAGTAGTTTAAGAGCGGGAGGACGGAACGAGCAGTACTTC
D: TRBD1; size: .; J: TRBJ1-2; V: TRBV7-9; CDR3: CASSSWDRGRGGYTF; DNA: TGTGCCAGCAGTTCCTGGGACAGGGGGCGAGGGGGCTACACCTTC
D: TRBD2; size: few; J: TRBJ2-2; V: TRBV6-4; CDR3: CASTPESGSVPGELFF; DNA: TGTGCCAGCACCCCGGAGAGCGGGAGCGTTCCCGGGGAGCTGTTTTTT
D: TRBD1; size: .; J: TRBJ1-6; V: TRBV7-9; CDR3: CASSPQTGNNSPLHF; DNA: TGTGCCAGCAGTCCACAGACAGGGAATAATTCACCCCTCCACTTT
D: .; size: .; J: TRBJ2-5; V: TRBV7-9; CDR3: CASSPPWGEQETQYF; DNA: TGTGCCAGCAGCCCCCCGTGGGGGGAGCAAGAGACCCAGTACTTC
D: .; size: .; J: TRBJ1-2; V: TRBV19; CDR3: CASSITGDPNYGYTF; DNA: TGTGCCAGTAGTATCACGGGGGACCCTAACTATGGCTACACCTTC
D: TRBD2; size: few; J: TRBJ2-7; V: TRBV19; CDR3: CASSITAGSGKGGQYF; DNA: TGTGCCAGTAGTATAACCGCCGGTAGCGGGAAAGGTGGGCAGTACTTC
D: .; size: .; J: TRBJ1-1; V: TRBV5-5; CDR3: CASSLVGGNTEAFF; DNA: TGTGCCAGCAGCTTGGTGGGGGGGAACACTGAAGCTTTCTTT
D: TRBD1; size: .; J: TRBJ2-7; V: TRBV20-1; CDR3: CSAQGTYEQYF; DNA: TGCAGTGCACAGGGGACCTACGAGCAGTACTTC
D: .; size: .; J: TRBJ2-4; V: TRBV4-1; CDR3: CASSQLVGNIQYF; DNA: TGCGCCAGCAGCCAACTCGTTGGGAACATTCAGTACTTC
D: TRBD1; size: .; J: TRBJ2-6; V: TRBV10-3; CDR3: CAIASGGTGGFVLTF; DNA: TGTGCCATCGCCTCGGGGGGGACAGGGGGCTTCGTCCTGACTTTC
D: TRBD1; size: once; J: TRBJ1-4; V: TRBV5-5; CDR3: CASSTLGLQGDELFF; DNA: TGTGCCAGCAGCACCTTGGGACTACAGGGGGACGAACTGTTTTTT
D: .; size: .; J: TRBJ2-7; V: TRBV6-1; CDR3: CASSESTIADLIYEQYF; DNA: TGTGCCAGCAGTGAGTCGACGATAGCGGATTTGATCTACGAGCAGTACTTC
D: .; size: .; J: TRBJ2-1; V: TRBV7-2; CDR3: CASSRLDWSEQFF; DNA: TGTGCCAGCAGCCGACTAGATTGGAGTGAGCAGTTCTTC
D: TRBD2; size: .; J: TRBJ2-2; V: TRBV7-2; CDR3: CASSARLAGGTGELFF; DNA: TGTGCCAGCAGCGCCCGACTAGCGGGAGGAACCGGGGAGCTGTTTTTT
D: .; size: .; J: TRBJ1-2; V: TRBV6-2/TRBV6-3; CDR3: CASSYRTASGQRDYGYTF; DNA: TGTGCCAGCAGTTACAGAACCGCCTCCGGACAGAGGGACTATGGCTACACCTTC
D: .; size: .; J: TRBJ2-3; V: TRBV15; CDR3: CATSRGSGLTDTQYF; DNA: TGTGCCACCAGCAGAGGAAGCGGACTAACAGATACGCAGTATTTT
D: .; size: .; J: TRBJ2-1; V: TRBV14; CDR3: CASSNYNEQFF; DNA: TGTGCCAGCAGCAACTACAATGAGCAGTTCTTC
D: .; size: .; J: TRBJ2-1; V: TRBV5-1; CDR3: CASSLGAVSYNEQFF; DNA: TGCGCCAGCAGCTTGGGGGCAGTAAGTTACAATGAGCAGTTCTTC
D: TRBD2; size: .; J: TRBJ2-1; V: TRBV30; CDR3: CAWRGVGTSGNNEQFF; DNA: TGTGCCTGGAGGGGGGTTGGGACTAGCGGGAACAATGAGCAGTTCTTC
D: .; size: .; J: TRBJ2-5; V: TRBV29-1; CDR3: CSVDRDLLQETQYF; DNA: TGCAGCGTTGACCGGGACCTGCTACAAGAGACCCAGTACTTC
D: .; size: .; J: TRBJ2-3; V: TRBV5-1; CDR3: CASNTGSGTDTQYF; DNA: TGCGCCAGCAACACAGGGTCTGGGACAGATACGCAGTATTTT
D: .; size: .; J: TRBJ2-7; V: TRBV19; CDR3: CASSIGRPVNEGYEQYF; DNA: TGTGCCAGTAGTATTGGGCGGCCAGTGAACGAGGGCTACGAGCAGTACTTC
D: .; size: .; J: TRBJ1-4; V: TRBV4-1; CDR3: CASSQEGGSINEKLFF; DNA: TGCGCCAGCAGCCAAGAGGGGGGCAGCATTAATGAAAAACTGTTTTTT
D: .; size: .; J: TRBJ2-2; V: TRBV5-4; CDR3: CASSLVGRGNTGELFF; DNA: TGTGCCAGCAGCTTGGTTGGGCGGGGAAACACCGGGGAGCTGTTTTTT
D: .; size: .; J: TRBJ1-1; V: TRBV6-2/TRBV6-3; CDR3: CASSLPVGNTEAFF; DNA: TGTGCCAGCAGCCTCCCTGTGGGGAACACTGAAGCTTTCTTT
D: .; size: .; J: TRBJ1-6; V: TRBV7-2; CDR3: CASSPPTYNSPLHF; DNA: TGTGCCAGCAGCCCGCCCACCTATAATTCACCCCTCCACTTT
D: TRBD1; size: .; J: TRBJ2-7; V: TRBV5-1; CDR3: CASSSGTAYEQYF; DNA: TGCGCCAGCAGCTCAGGGACAGCCTACGAGCAGTACTTC
D: .; size: .; J: TRBJ2-1; V: TRBV9; CDR3: CASSAGNEQFF; DNA: TGTGCCAGCAGCGCTGGCAATGAGCAGTTCTTC
D: .; size: .; J: TRBJ1-6; V: TRBV5-5; CDR3: CASSLFKGSSYNSPLHF; DNA: TGTGCCAGCAGCTTGTTTAAAGGGAGCTCCTATAATTCACCCCTCCACTTT
D: TRBD1; size: .; J: TRBJ2-7; V: TRBV4-3; CDR3: CASSQDWRTGGRYEQYF; DNA: TGCGCCAGCAGCCAAGATTGGAGAACAGGGGGCAGGTACGAGCAGTACTTC
D: .; size: .; J: TRBJ2-2; V: TRBV11-3; CDR3: CASSLGGPNTGELFF; DNA: TGTGCCAGCAGCTTGGGCGGGCCCAACACCGGGGAGCTGTTTTTT
D: .; size: .; J: TRBJ1-1; V: TRBV28; CDR3: CASSLEGTGIRGAFF; DNA: TGTGCCAGCAGTCTGGAGGGAACGGGAATAAGAGGAGCTTTCTTT